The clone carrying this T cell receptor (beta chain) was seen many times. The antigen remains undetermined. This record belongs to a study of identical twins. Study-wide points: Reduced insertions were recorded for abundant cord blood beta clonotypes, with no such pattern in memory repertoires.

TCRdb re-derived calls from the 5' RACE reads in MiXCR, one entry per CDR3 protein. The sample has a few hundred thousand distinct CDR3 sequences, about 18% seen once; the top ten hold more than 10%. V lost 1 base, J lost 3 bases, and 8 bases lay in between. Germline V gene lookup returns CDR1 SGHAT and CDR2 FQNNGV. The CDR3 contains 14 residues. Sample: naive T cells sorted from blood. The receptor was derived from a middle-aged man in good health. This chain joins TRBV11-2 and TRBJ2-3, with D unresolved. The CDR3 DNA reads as TGTGCCAGCAGCTTAGGGATCTGGACAGATACGCAGTATTTT. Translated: CASSLGIWTDTQYF.